The rows below give T cell receptor beta chains drawn from one sample of a study of cytomegalovirus exposure and HLA in healthy donors. Some clones are missing from TCRdb's copy, which holds only in-frame ones; the method was immunoSEQ multiplex PCR. Of about 110,000 clones listed, around three quarters were seen once; the top ten hold roughly 7.8%. The sample consisted of PBMCs. The receptor source for this set is a man aged 30 to 45 in good health and CMV-seronegative. Both conserved end residues are part of each CDR3. D genes are given only for firm matches. Not every row has a clone size; where given, it reads once, few, many or a size class.

v_gene	abundance	d_gene	j_gene	CDR3aa	CDR3nt
TRBV2	.	TRBD2	TRBJ2-7	CASTLGLAGAACGQYF	TGTGCCAGCACCCTAGGACTAGCGGGGGCAGCTTGCGGGCAGTACTTC
TRBV7-6	.	.	TRBJ2-5	CASSPTYRGRAQYF	TGTGCCAGCAGCCCCACTTATAGGGGCCGGGCCCAGTACTTC
TRBV6-5	.	.	TRBJ2-7	CASSYRAAELPYEQYF	TGTGCCAGCAGTTACCGGGCAGCGGAGCTGCCCTACGAGCAGTACTTC
TRBV30	.	.	TRBJ2-7	CAWRGDTSYEQYF	TGTGCCTGGAGGGGGGACACCTCCTACGAGCAGTACTTC
TRBV7-9	.	.	TRBJ1-2	CASSLADTYGYTF	TGTGCCAGCAGCTTAGCGGACACCTATGGCTACACCTTC
TRBV18	few	.	TRBJ2-1	CASSPKTGTYNEQFF	TGTGCCAGCTCACCAAAGACAGGCACCTACAATGAGCAGTTCTTC
TRBV5-1	few	.	TRBJ2-7	CASSSTVEGWGQYF	TGCGCCAGCAGCTCGACAGTGGAGGGTTGGGGGCAGTACTTC
TRBV5-5	.	.	TRBJ1-5	CASSSEAHQPQHF	TGCGCCAGCAGCTCCGAAGCACATCAGCCCCAGCATTTT
TRBV7-2	.	TRBD1	TRBJ1-2	CASSLNPGQRVGYTF	TGTGCCAGCAGCCTTAATCCGGGACAGCGGGTAGGCTACACCTTC
TRBV6-6	.	.	TRBJ2-1	CASTLTGAGDEQFF	TGTGCCAGCACCCTGACAGGGGCGGGAGATGAGCAGTTCTTC
TRBV19	.	TRBD1	TRBJ2-7	CASSPVGTERSEQYF	TGTGCCAGTAGTCCCGTCGGGACAGAGCGCTCCGAGCAGTACTTC
TRBV4-1	.	TRBD1	TRBJ2-7	CASSLRTGVEAYEQYF	TGCGCCAGCAGCTTAAGGACAGGCGTTGAAGCGTACGAGCAGTACTTC
TRBV6-5	.	TRBD1	TRBJ2-7	CASSYSWTGTYEQYF	TGTGCCAGCAGTTACTCGTGGACAGGTACCTACGAGCAGTACTTC
TRBV6-1	.	TRBD1	TRBJ2-7	CASRPGQAYEQYF	TGTGCCAGCAGACCGGGACAGGCTTACGAGCAGTACTTC
TRBV7-3	.	TRBD1	TRBJ1-1	CASSSTGQGNTEAFF	TGTGCCAGCAGCTCGACGGGACAGGGGAACACTGAAGCTTTCTTT
TRBV5-6	.	.	TRBJ2-7	CASSPWTVLKDYEQYF	TGTGCCAGCAGCCCCTGGACAGTTTTAAAGGACTACGAGCAGTACTTC
TRBV27	.	TRBD1	TRBJ1-2	CAARTGADGYTF	TGTGCCGCCCGGACAGGGGCCGATGGCTACACCTTC
TRBV27	.	.	TRBJ2-7	CASSLRAGYKDEQYF	TGTGCCAGCAGTTTACGAGCAGGGTACAAGGACGAGCAGTACTTC
TRBV29-1	.	TRBD1	TRBJ2-1	CSGAPRGRESEQFF	TGCAGCGGGGCCCCAAGGGGGCGCGAGAGTGAGCAGTTCTTC
TRBV6-6	.	.	TRBJ2-7	CASRQGRGRAYEQYF	TGTGCCAGCAGGCAGGGTAGAGGCAGGGCCTACGAGCAGTACTTC
TRBV5-6	.	TRBD1	TRBJ1-4	CASSLGQASRNEKLFF	TGTGCCAGCAGCCTTGGACAGGCAAGCAGGAATGAAAAACTGTTTTTT
TRBV6-1	.	.	TRBJ2-7	CASRWIDNYEQYF	TGTGCCAGCAGGTGGATCGACAACTACGAGCAGTACTTC
TRBV18	.	TRBD1	TRBJ2-7	CASSQGQETYEQYF	TGTGCCAGCTCACAGGGACAGGAGACCTACGAGCAGTACTTC
TRBV21-1	.	.	TRBJ1-1	CASSRRAGELNTEAFF	TGTGCCAGCAGCCGTCGGGCAGGGGAGTTGAACACTGAAGCTTTCTTT
TRBV7-2	.	TRBD2	TRBJ2-3	CASSLSGRALRDTQYF	TGTGCCAGCAGCCTTAGCGGGAGGGCCCTCAGGGATACGCAGTATTTT
TRBV27	.	.	TRBJ2-7	CASSATGTLTYEQYF	TGTGCCAGCAGTGCAACCGGGACACTTACCTACGAGCAGTACTTC
TRBV6-1	.	.	TRBJ1-2	CASSEWAEDGYTF	TGTGCCAGCAGTGAATGGGCAGAAGATGGCTACACCTTC
TRBV14	.	.	TRBJ1-2	CASGGGNYGYTF	TGTGCCAGCGGCGGGGGGAACTATGGCTACACCTTC
TRBV6-5	.	TRBD1	TRBJ1-2	CASSVGQYYGYTF	TGTGCCAGCAGTGTGGGACAGTACTATGGCTACACCTTC
TRBV10-1	.	TRBD2	TRBJ2-1	CASSVGELLAGHVAGQFF	TGCGCCAGCAGTGTTGGGGAATTACTAGCGGGGCACGTCGCCGGGCAGTTCTTC
TRBV2	few	.	TRBJ1-1	CARGWKWQEESEAFF	TGTGCCAGAGGGTGGAAGTGGCAGGAGGAGAGCGAAGCTTTCTTT
TRBV30	medium-sized	TRBD1	TRBJ1-2	CAWSGGTGGNGYTF	TGTGCCTGGAGTGGAGGGACAGGGGGCAATGGCTACACCTTC
TRBV27	few	.	TRBJ1-5	CASSLRIGGQPQHF	TGTGCCAGCAGTTTACGCATCGGCGGCCAGCCCCAGCATTTT
TRBV5-1	.	.	TRBJ2-1	CASSSWGGPNNEQFF	TGCGCCAGCAGCTCCTGGGGGGGGCCCAACAATGAGCAGTTCTTC
TRBV5-1	.	.	TRBJ2-7	CASSLRAPTGRRGYEQYF	TGCGCCAGCAGCTTGAGAGCACCTACAGGCCGACGCGGCTACGAGCAGTACTTC
TRBV7-3	.	.	TRBJ2-7	CASSFGQGYEQYF	TGTGCCAGCAGCTTTGGGCAGGGCTACGAGCAGTACTTC
TRBV5-1	.	.	TRBJ2-7	CASNPTLGGGSYEQYF	TGCGCCAGCAACCCAACCCTCGGTGGCGGCTCCTACGAGCAGTACTTC
TRBV7-7	.	.	TRBJ2-3	CASSLGPETDTQYF	TGTGCCAGCAGCTTAGGGCCGGAGACAGATACGCAGTATTTT
TRBV7-3	.	.	TRBJ1-1	CASSQRGGMNTEAFF	TGTGCCAGCAGCCAAAGGGGGGGCATGAACACTGAAGCTTTCTTT
TRBV2	once	TRBD1	TRBJ1-4	CASFQGATNEKLFF	TGTGCCAGTTTTCAGGGGGCAACTAATGAAAAACTGTTTTTT
TRBV29-1	.	.	TRBJ2-3	CSVVAVYGDTQYF	TGCAGCGTTGTAGCGGTCTATGGTGATACGCAGTATTTT